These T cell receptor beta chains were read from a single sample in a study of T cells in Graves' hyperthyroidism and ophthalmopathy. TCRdb redid the calling of the multiplex PCR reads with MiXCR, one entry per CDR3 protein. In the table there are fewer than 500,000 distinct CDR3 sequences, about 15% of which are singletons. Sample: blood. Receptor source: a man aged 18 to 35 with Graves' ophthalmopathy. Both conserved end residues are part of each CDR3. A D gene is named only where the DNA matches it firmly. A row's size may be missing; if present it is once, few, many or a size class.

CDR3nt: TGTGCCAGCTCGAAGCGGGGGGCCAACATTCAGTACTTC; CDR3aa: CASSKRGANIQYF; j_gene: TRBJ2-4; d_gene: TRBD2; abundance: few; v_gene: TRBV2
CDR3nt: TGCGCCAGCAGCTTGGGTTTAGCGGGAGGGGCCACAGATACGCAGTATTTT; CDR3aa: CASSLGLAGGATDTQYF; j_gene: TRBJ2-3; d_gene: TRBD2; abundance: -; v_gene: TRBV5-1
CDR3nt: TGTGCCAGCAGCTACAGGGAGGAGGCAGATACGCAGTATTTT; CDR3aa: CASSYREEADTQYF; j_gene: TRBJ2-3; d_gene: -; abundance: -; v_gene: TRBV6-1
CDR3nt: TGCGCCAGCGGGGGACAGGCCTACGAGCAGTACTTC; CDR3aa: CASGGQAYEQYF; j_gene: TRBJ2-7; d_gene: TRBD1; abundance: many; v_gene: TRBV5-1
CDR3nt: TGCAGTGCCCCAGGACAGGCGAGCTCTGGGGCCAACGTCCTGACTTTC; CDR3aa: CSAPGQASSGANVLTF; j_gene: TRBJ2-6; d_gene: TRBD1; abundance: -; v_gene: TRBV20-1
CDR3nt: TGCGCCAGCAGCCAAGATGCGGCTAGCGGGAGGAAGGGGGAGCAGTACTTC; CDR3aa: CASSQDAASGRKGEQYF; j_gene: TRBJ2-7; d_gene: TRBD2; abundance: few; v_gene: TRBV4-1
CDR3nt: TGTGCCAGCAGCTTAGCTTGGGAGGGGGCCTACGAGCAGTACTTC; CDR3aa: CASSLAWEGAYEQYF; j_gene: TRBJ2-7; d_gene: -; abundance: many; v_gene: TRBV7-8
CDR3nt: TGTGCCAGCAGTCCAGTTACCGGCGTAACCTACGAGCAGTACTTC; CDR3aa: CASSPVTGVTYEQYF; j_gene: TRBJ2-7; d_gene: -; abundance: many; v_gene: TRBV12-3/TRBV12-4
CDR3nt: TGCAGTGCTAGAGATAGGCTTGCGGCAAGCAATCAGCCCCAGCATTTT; CDR3aa: CSARDRLAASNQPQHF; j_gene: TRBJ1-5; d_gene: -; abundance: few; v_gene: TRBV20-1
CDR3nt: TGTGCCATCAGTGAAACGGACAGAAATGACAACTATGGCTACACCTTC; CDR3aa: CAISETDRNDNYGYTF; j_gene: TRBJ1-2; d_gene: -; abundance: many; v_gene: TRBV10-3
CDR3nt: TGTGCCAGCAGTGAATTCGGGGGAGGGGTGAACACTGAAGCTTTCTTT; CDR3aa: CASSEFGGGVNTEAFF; j_gene: TRBJ1-1; d_gene: -; abundance: many; v_gene: TRBV6-1
CDR3nt: TGCAGTGCTAGTGCAGGCCCCTACGAGCAGTACTTC; CDR3aa: CSASAGPYEQYF; j_gene: TRBJ2-7; d_gene: -; abundance: many; v_gene: TRBV20-1
CDR3nt: TGTGCCAGCAGCCTTGGACAGGGCTGGACCGGGGAGCTGTTTTTT; CDR3aa: CASSLGQGWTGELFF; j_gene: TRBJ2-2; d_gene: TRBD1; abundance: -; v_gene: TRBV11-2
CDR3nt: TGCAGTGCTTCTTACGGAGATACGCAGTATTTT; CDR3aa: CSASYGDTQYF; j_gene: TRBJ2-3; d_gene: -; abundance: many; v_gene: TRBV20-1
CDR3nt: TGTGCCAGCAGCCAAGATCGGTTTGGGGAAGAGACCCAGTACTTC; CDR3aa: CASSQDRFGEETQYF; j_gene: TRBJ2-5; d_gene: -; abundance: -; v_gene: TRBV4-2
CDR3nt: TGTGCCAGCAGTCTACAGGGGCCGAACGGAGAGACCCAGTACTTC; CDR3aa: CASSLQGPNGETQYF; j_gene: TRBJ2-5; d_gene: TRBD1; abundance: -; v_gene: TRBV12-3/TRBV12-4
CDR3nt: TGTGCCAGCAGTACCACAAGCACAGATACGCAGTATTTT; CDR3aa: CASSTTSTDTQYF; j_gene: TRBJ2-3; d_gene: -; abundance: -; v_gene: TRBV12-3/TRBV12-4
CDR3nt: TGTGCCAGCAGACCCTATCGGACAGGTGAAGCCGGGGAGCTGTTTTTT; CDR3aa: CASRPYRTGEAGELFF; j_gene: TRBJ2-2; d_gene: TRBD1; abundance: few; v_gene: TRBV6-1
CDR3nt: TGTGCCAGCAGTTTAAGGGACAGTTACTCCTACGAGCAGTACTTC; CDR3aa: CASSLRDSYSYEQYF; j_gene: TRBJ2-7; d_gene: TRBD1; abundance: many; v_gene: TRBV12-3/TRBV12-4
CDR3nt: TGTGCCGGCAGTTACTCGATAAGGGGTTCCATGGGCACTGAAGCTTTCTTT; CDR3aa: CAGSYSIRGSMGTEAFF; j_gene: TRBJ1-1; d_gene: -; abundance: -; v_gene: TRBV6-6
CDR3nt: TGTGCCACCAGCAGAGATTCCGACAGGGACGGCAATCAGCCCCAGCATTTT; CDR3aa: CATSRDSDRDGNQPQHF; j_gene: TRBJ1-5; d_gene: TRBD1; abundance: many; v_gene: TRBV15
CDR3nt: TGTGCCAGTAGTATAGAGAGGACGGTTAATTCACCCCTCCACTTT; CDR3aa: CASSIERTVNSPLHF; j_gene: TRBJ1-6; d_gene: -; abundance: -; v_gene: TRBV19
CDR3nt: TGTGCCAGCAGCTTAGGTGTGACTAGCGGTATCACCGGGGAGCTGTTTTTT; CDR3aa: CASSLGVTSGITGELFF; j_gene: TRBJ2-2; d_gene: TRBD2; abundance: -; v_gene: TRBV7-6
CDR3nt: TGTGCCATCGGTCAGGGGGCAGCGAACACCGGGGAGCTGTTTTTT; CDR3aa: CAIGQGAANTGELFF; j_gene: TRBJ2-2; d_gene: TRBD1; abundance: -; v_gene: TRBV10-3
CDR3nt: TGTGCCAGCAGCCAAGAAGGCCACGGAGTCTCCTACGAGCAGTACTTC; CDR3aa: CASSQEGHGVSYEQYF; j_gene: TRBJ2-7; d_gene: -; abundance: many; v_gene: TRBV3-1
CDR3nt: TGTGCCACCAGCAGGGGACAGGGATTCTCCTACGAGCAGTACTTC; CDR3aa: CATSRGQGFSYEQYF; j_gene: TRBJ2-7; d_gene: TRBD1; abundance: -; v_gene: TRBV15
CDR3nt: TGTGCCAGCAGCACCCGGGGTAGCGGGAACTACGAGCAGTACTTC; CDR3aa: CASSTRGSGNYEQYF; j_gene: TRBJ2-7; d_gene: TRBD2; abundance: -; v_gene: TRBV9
CDR3nt: TGTGCCAGCAGCGACAGGGAAAACACTGAAGCTTTCTTT; CDR3aa: CASSDRENTEAFF; j_gene: TRBJ1-1; d_gene: TRBD1; abundance: many; v_gene: TRBV6-1
CDR3nt: TGTGCCAGCAGTCCTCTCCTCGAGAACACTGAAGCTTTCTTT; CDR3aa: CASSPLLENTEAFF; j_gene: TRBJ1-1; d_gene: -; abundance: -; v_gene: TRBV7-9
CDR3nt: TGTGCCAGCAGCCTCCGCGGTTCGGGGGTTGGAGCTTTCTTT; CDR3aa: CASSLRGSGVGAFF; j_gene: TRBJ1-1; d_gene: -; abundance: many; v_gene: TRBV5-8
CDR3nt: TGTGCCAGCTCACCACTTACACGGAACACTGAAGCTTTCTTT; CDR3aa: CASSPLTRNTEAFF; j_gene: TRBJ1-1; d_gene: -; abundance: many; v_gene: TRBV18
CDR3nt: TGTGCCAGCAGATCGACTAGCGGGTTAACCGGGGAGCTGTTTTTT; CDR3aa: CASRSTSGLTGELFF; j_gene: TRBJ2-2; d_gene: TRBD2; abundance: many; v_gene: TRBV7-8
CDR3nt: TGTGCCAGTTCCGGCAGGGGAAGGAACACTGAAGCTTTCTTT; CDR3aa: CASSGRGRNTEAFF; j_gene: TRBJ1-1; d_gene: -; abundance: many; v_gene: TRBV19
CDR3nt: TGTGCCAGCAAGACCAGCGGGGGGGCTTACAATGAGCAGTTCTTC; CDR3aa: CASKTSGGAYNEQFF; j_gene: TRBJ2-1; d_gene: TRBD2; abundance: many; v_gene: TRBV2
CDR3nt: TGTGCCAGCAGCCAAGCTCCGGGCTCTGGAAACACCATATATTTT; CDR3aa: CASSQAPGSGNTIYF; j_gene: TRBJ1-3; d_gene: -; abundance: few; v_gene: TRBV4-1
CDR3nt: TGTGCCACCAGCAGAGGACAGGGCTTGGAGACCCAGTACTTC; CDR3aa: CATSRGQGLETQYF; j_gene: TRBJ2-5; d_gene: TRBD1; abundance: -; v_gene: TRBV15
CDR3nt: TGCGCCAGCAGCCAAACCATAGCGGGTAATGAGCAGTTCTTC; CDR3aa: CASSQTIAGNEQFF; j_gene: TRBJ2-1; d_gene: TRBD2; abundance: -; v_gene: TRBV4-1
CDR3nt: TGTGCCAGCAGTGACAGCGGGAGGTACAATGAGCAGTTCTTC; CDR3aa: CASSDSGRYNEQFF; j_gene: TRBJ2-1; d_gene: TRBD2; abundance: many; v_gene: TRBV2
CDR3nt: TGTGCCAGCAGGGACACATCCCCCTATGGCTACACCTTC; CDR3aa: CASRDTSPYGYTF; j_gene: TRBJ1-2; d_gene: -; abundance: many; v_gene: TRBV6-1
CDR3nt: TGTGCCAGCAGTTCCCCAACATTACGACAGGGGTACACTGAAGCTTTCTTT; CDR3aa: CASSSPTLRQGYTEAFF; j_gene: TRBJ1-1; d_gene: TRBD1; abundance: many; v_gene: TRBV12-3/TRBV12-4
CDR3nt: TGTGCCAGCAGCCAAGATACGGCTAGCGGGAAAGAGACCCAGTACTTC; CDR3aa: CASSQDTASGKETQYF; j_gene: TRBJ2-5; d_gene: TRBD2; abundance: many; v_gene: TRBV3-1
CDR3nt: TGTGCCAGCACCGAACCCCCAACCGGGACAGGGAACTATGAGCAGTTCTTC; CDR3aa: CASTEPPTGTGNYEQFF; j_gene: TRBJ2-1; d_gene: TRBD1; abundance: many; v_gene: TRBV6-1
CDR3nt: TGCAGTGCTAGAGGGGGACTAGCGGGAACGCTAGAAAACACAGATACGCAGTATTTT; CDR3aa: CSARGGLAGTLENTDTQYF; j_gene: TRBJ2-3; d_gene: TRBD2; abundance: -; v_gene: TRBV20-1
CDR3nt: TGTGCCAGCAGCTTAGCGAGCAGGGGGCTGCACTATGGCTACACCTTC; CDR3aa: CASSLASRGLHYGYTF; j_gene: TRBJ1-2; d_gene: TRBD1; abundance: many; v_gene: TRBV7-9
CDR3nt: TGTGCCAGCTCCCTCGGGACAGAGGATTTGGGCTACACCTTC; CDR3aa: CASSLGTEDLGYTF; j_gene: TRBJ1-2; d_gene: TRBD1; abundance: many; v_gene: TRBV18
CDR3nt: TGCAGTGCTAGAGATCAGCCGGGGACGAATGAAAAACTGTTTTTT; CDR3aa: CSARDQPGTNEKLFF; j_gene: TRBJ1-4; d_gene: -; abundance: many; v_gene: TRBV20-1
CDR3nt: TGTGCCAGCAGACCCATTGGGACAGGGAAAGAGACAGATACGCAGTATTTT; CDR3aa: CASRPIGTGKETDTQYF; j_gene: TRBJ2-3; d_gene: TRBD1; abundance: once; v_gene: TRBV28
CDR3nt: TGTGCCAGCAGACGACAGGAGAGCTCCTACGAGCAGTACTTC; CDR3aa: CASRRQESSYEQYF; j_gene: TRBJ2-7; d_gene: -; abundance: many; v_gene: TRBV11-2
CDR3nt: TGTGCCAGCTCACCACCAGGGCAGGACACTGAAGCTTTCTTT; CDR3aa: CASSPPGQDTEAFF; j_gene: TRBJ1-1; d_gene: -; abundance: -; v_gene: TRBV18
CDR3nt: TGTGCCAGCAGCCGGGACATTGAAAAACTGTTTTTT; CDR3aa: CASSRDIEKLFF; j_gene: TRBJ1-4; d_gene: -; abundance: many; v_gene: TRBV3-1
CDR3nt: TGTGCCAGCAGCTATCGACTAGCGGTGAACACCGGGGAGCTGTTTTTT; CDR3aa: CASSYRLAVNTGELFF; j_gene: TRBJ2-2; d_gene: TRBD2; abundance: -; v_gene: TRBV9
CDR3nt: TGTGCCAGCAGTGACTCGATGGAGGGGCCTGCAGATACGCAGTATTTT; CDR3aa: CASSDSMEGPADTQYF; j_gene: TRBJ2-3; d_gene: -; abundance: few; v_gene: TRBV6-4